The clone carrying this TCR beta chain has just one count. This sample stems from a study of blood T cell repertoires in COVID-19. Sequencing used immunoSEQ multiplex PCR; TCRdb keeps in-frame clones, though not all of them. Of 40,000 to 45,000 clones in the sample, approximately 71% were seen once. The clonotype comes from an elderly man with acute or convalescent COVID-19. The sequencing sample was made of peripheral blood.

The CDR3 DNA follows: TGTGCCAGCACCTACGGGGGGGCACGCTACACCTTC. The encoded protein is CASTYGGARYTF. The rearrangement uses TRBV6-5 and TRBJ1-2, with a possible D match to TRBD1 (6 bases). CDR1 and CDR2 from the germline V gene are MNHEY and SVGAGI. The CDR3 sequence is 12 residues long. V gave up 7 bases and J gave up 9 bases, with 15 bases separating them.